The T cell receptor beta chain under discussion was sequenced for a study of blood T cell repertoires in COVID-19. Whole-study context: From the United States, Italy and Spain came samples of acute and convalescent COVID-19. Nucleic acid was either cDNA or gDNA, and it came from T cells, B-cell-depleted T cells, or PBMCs.

Authors' data handling: Amplifying reference gene primers gave estimates of nucleated cell counts. Profiling relied on immunoSEQ multiplex PCR, and the TCRdb table lists in-frame clones only, not all of them. Clone size and V and J calls were adopted from that table, with D and trimming inferred from the DNA. The sample yields more than 150,000 clones, around 83% seen once. CDR3 length equals 16 residues. Trimming pared 0 bases from V and 0 bases from J, leaving 9 bases between. Looked up from germline, CDR1 is SGHDT and CDR2 is YYEEEE. This rearrangement joins TRBV5-6 to TRBJ2-2, with D possibly being TRBD2 (6 bases). The sequence was obtained from a man aged 50-60 years with active or convalescent COVID-19. Sequenced: peripheral blood. CDR3 sequence (DNA): TGTGCCAGCAGCTTGGCCGGAGGGACGAACACCGGGGAGCTGTTTTTT. This encodes CASSLAGGTNTGELFF.